Listed here is a single T cell receptor beta chain. Trimming left V 2 bases short and J 1 base short, with 8 bases between. Germline CDR1 reads ENHRY; CDR2 reads SYGVKD. This CDR3 spans 14 amino acids. Original methodology: Nucleated cell counts were estimated from reference gene primer amplification. Some clones are missing from TCRdb's copy, which holds only in-frame ones; the method was immunoSEQ multiplex PCR. From that table come the V and J calls and clone size; the DNA was used to work out D and trimming. In the table there are more than 85,000 clones, 70% to 90% of which are singletons. The sample comes from a study of blood T cell repertoires in COVID-19.

The chain is built from TRBV10-3 and TRBJ1-1, with D hard to call. The sequenced material came from peripheral blood. The receptor's source is a human donor with COVID-19, enrolled during active disease. The donor label of this sample is uncertain. The chain's CDR3 is CAISETRGNTEAFF. The CDR3 region has the DNA TGTGCCATCAGTGAGACACGGGGGAACACTGAAGCTTTCTTT.